A single sample is the source of the 16 T cell receptor beta chains below, sequenced in a study of T-cell memory formation after mild COVID-19. TCRdb passed the 5' RACE reads through MiXCR, listing each CDR3 protein once. Of approximately 450,000 distinct CDR3 sequences listed, around a sixth are singletons. What was sequenced was PBMCs or a T cell subset sorted from them (not recorded which). Source of these receptors: an adult woman who had mild COVID-19 (a few samples of this study predate the infection). Cell type and time point are not known.

This clonotype has more than one count but fewer than ten. The chain is built from TRBV6-6 and TRBJ1-2, with no clear D. CDR1 is MNHNY, CDR2 SVGAGI, per germline (reference sequence). The length of the CDR3 is 13 residues. V shed 5 bases and J shed 5 bases, with 12 bases lying between them. CDR3 protein: CASSGRAGYGYTF. The CDR3 coding sequence is TGTGCCAGCAGTGGAAGAGCGGGTTATGGCTACACCTTC.

The CDR3 nucleotides are TGCGCCAGCAGCCAAGTAACGGCGGACAGGGGTTTGAACACTGAAGCTTTCTTT. Translated, it gives CASSQVTADRGLNTEAFF. The gene calls are TRBV4-1 and TRBJ1-1; the match to TRBD1 covers 9 bases. Looked up from germline, CDR1 is MGHRA and CDR2 is YSYEKL. The CDR3 spans 18 residues. With 1 base clipped from V and 0 bases from J, the junction kept 9 bases outside the gene matches.

This clonotype was picked up one time. The chain has TRBV6-2 or TRBV6-3 and TRBJ2-1, with D maybe TRBD2 (5 bases). This CDR3 spans 17 amino acids. Germline CDR1 and CDR2: MNHEY and SVGEGT. V was pared by 3 bases and J by 5 bases, with 20 bases between. CDR3 in amino acids: CASSYLFGVSSDNEQFF. The CDR3 DNA sequence: TGTGCCAGCAGTTATCTATTTGGAGTGAGTAGCGACAATGAGCAGTTCTTC.

This rearrangement joins TRBV9 to TRBJ2-3, with 14 bases lining up with TRBD2. V lost 3 bases and J lost 7; bases outside the gene matches: 7. The CDR3 loop spans 16 amino acids. From germline, CDR1 is SGDLS and CDR2 YYNGEE. CDR3 nucleotide sequence: TGTGCCAGCAGCGCGGGACTAGCGGGAGTTGGGAATACGCAGTATTTT. Its translation is CASSAGLAGVGNTQYF.

This clonotype was counted between two and nine times. This chain joins TRBV20-1 and TRBJ2-7, with unresolved D. Germline values: CDR1 DFQATT, CDR2 SNEGSKA (reference sequence). Trimming removed 0 bases at V and 4 bases at J, with 7 bases between. The CDR3 totals 12 residues. The DNA for the CDR3 is TGCAGTGCTAGAGAGGCAGAATACGAGCAGTACTTC. Translated: CSAREAEYEQYF.

The chain joins TRBV7-9 to TRBJ2-4; the D gene is possibly TRBD2 (6 bases). Deletions cut 1 base from V and 8 bases from J, with 12 bases between. The CDR3 spans 14 residues. Germline CDR1 and CDR2: SEHNR and FQNEAQ (reference sequence). CDR3 loop: CASSLGGARYIQYF. The CDR3, as DNA: TGTGCCAGCAGCTTAGGCGGGGCGCGGTACATTCAGTACTTC.

The V gene is TRBV7-6, the J gene TRBJ2-5; D is unresolved. Per the germline V gene, CDR1 is SGHVS and CDR2 is FNYEAQ. Trimming stripped 1 base from V and 2 bases from J, with 17 bases between. The CDR3 consists of 17 residues. CDR3 in DNA: TGTGCCAGCAGCTTAGATTTTGGCTGGGGTGGGCAAGAGACCCAGTACTTC. Protein product: CASSLDFGWGGQETQYF.

This clonotype appeared a few times. The chain recombines TRBV5-1 with TRBJ1-1, with D uncertain. The germline V gene encodes CDR1 SGHRS and CDR2 YFSETQ. V lost 0 bases, J lost 4 bases, and 7 bases lay in between. The length of the CDR3 is 13 residues. CDR3: CASSLDPFTEAFF. CDR3 DNA sequence: TGCGCCAGCAGCTTGGATCCGTTCACTGAAGCTTTCTTT.

This clonotype was seen only a few times. CDR3 in DNA: TGCGCCAGCAGTGTACTTGACAGGGGACTCACCGGGGAGCTGTTTTTT. It specifies CASSVLDRGLTGELFF. The chain combines TRBV5-1 with TRBJ2-2; 8 positions agree with TRBD1. The CDR3 is 16 residues long. The V gene end was trimmed by 5 bases and the J gene end by 4 bases; junction bases not matched to a gene: 10. Germline CDR1 is SGHRS and CDR2 is YFSETQ. The entire variable domain, with the rest obtained from reference TRBV5-1 and TRBJ2-2, is as follows: KAGVTQTPRYLIKTRGQQVTLSCSPISGHRSVSWYQQTPGQGLQFLFEYFSETQRNKGNFPGRFSGRQFSNSRSEMNVSTLELGDSALYLCASSVLDRGLTGELFFGEGSRLTVL.

This rearrangement joins TRBV12-3 or TRBV12-4 to TRBJ2-7; TRBD2 matches 8 bases. V lost 3 bases to trimming and J lost 0 bases; unmatched junction nucleotides: 4. There are 15 residues in the CDR3. The CDR3 reads CASSLTGLGSYEQYF. In nucleotides, the CDR3 is TGTGCCAGCAGTTTGACGGGACTAGGCTCCTACGAGCAGTACTTC.

The chain carries TRBV2 and TRBJ2-6; no clear D gene. The germline V and J ends were trimmed by 2 bases and 1 base, with 15 bases remaining between them. The CDR3 extends over 18 amino acids. CDR1 is SNHLY and CDR2 is FYNNEI in the germline V gene. The CDR3 loop is CASSEISLDWSGANVLTF. The CDR3 DNA reads TGTGCCAGCAGTGAAATTTCCCTTGATTGGTCTGGGGCCAACGTCCTGACTTTC.

The chain uses TRBV4-1 and TRBJ1-1; no definite D call. Trimming pared 4 bases from V and 6 bases from J, leaving 15 bases between. The CDR3 consists of 14 residues. Germline assignment: CDR1 MGHRA and CDR2 YSYEKL. The CDR3 nucleotides are TGCGCCAGCAGCCTGCAGGTCTTGAGGGCTGAAGCTTTCTTT. Translated: CASSLQVLRAEAFF.

This clonotype was recorded at least ten times. The genes are TRBV3-1 and TRBJ1-2; no firm D call. Trimming stripped 0 bases from V and 7 bases from J, with 12 bases between. This CDR3 comprises 14 residues. Per the germline V gene, CDR1 is LGHDT and CDR2 is YNNKEL (reference sequence). CDR3 loop: CASSQEFSARGYTF. The CDR3 DNA follows: TGTGCCAGCAGCCAAGAGTTTTCCGCTCGTGGCTACACCTTC.

The sample holds a few counts of this clonotype. This chain joins TRBV2 and TRBJ2-3; the match to TRBD2 covers 14 bases. CDR3 length: 19 residues. Germline V gene sequence: CDR1 SNHLY, CDR2 FYNNEI. The ends lost 10 bases at V and 0 bases at J; junction bases unmatched: 15. CDR3 region: CATSDGLAGGAPSTDTQYF. As DNA, the CDR3 is TGTGCCACCTCCGACGGACTAGCGGGGGGTGCGCCTAGCACAGATACGCAGTATTTT.

This clonotype was counted between two and nine times. This chain links TRBV20-1 with TRBJ2-7; D perhaps matches TRBD1 (6 bases). Trimming left V 5 bases short and J 3 bases short, with 17 bases between. The germline V gene has CDR1 DFQATT and CDR2 SNEGSKA (reference sequence). This CDR3 spans 14 amino acids. The CDR3 DNA reads as TGCAGTGCTCACTTGGACAGCTTCAACTACGAGCAGTACTTC. This gives the protein CSAHLDSFNYEQYF.

This rearrangement joins TRBV3-1 to TRBJ2-2; TRBD1 agrees at 7 bases. Germline assignment: CDR1 LGHDT and CDR2 YNNKEL (reference sequence). CDR3 length equals 15 residues. V lost 5 bases, J lost 6 bases, and 9 bases stayed unmatched. The CDR3: CASSETGQAAGELFF. The CDR3 DNA sequence: TGTGCCAGCAGCGAGACAGGACAGGCTGCCGGGGAGCTGTTTTTT.